This TCR beta chain was retrieved from a study of blood T cell repertoires in COVID-19. The germline gives CDR1 MNHNY, CDR2 SVGAGI (reference sequence). The CDR3 is 13 residues long. V gave up 4 bases and J gave up 5 bases; unmatched junction bases: 3. Sequencing was performed with immunoSEQ multiplex PCR; in TCRdb, only in-frame clones are kept and a portion is missing. Altogether some 74,000 clones are present, 70% to 90% being singletons, with the ten largest covering approximately 6.7%. Sequencing was performed on peripheral blood. The clonotype comes from a woman aged 80 or over with acute or convalescent COVID-19. The rearrangement joins TRBV6-6 to TRBJ1-1, with 8 bases matching TRBD1. The DNA of the CDR3 is TGTGCCAGCAGTTCTCAGGGGGCGACTGAAGCTTTCTTT. Translated, it gives CASSSQGATEAFF.